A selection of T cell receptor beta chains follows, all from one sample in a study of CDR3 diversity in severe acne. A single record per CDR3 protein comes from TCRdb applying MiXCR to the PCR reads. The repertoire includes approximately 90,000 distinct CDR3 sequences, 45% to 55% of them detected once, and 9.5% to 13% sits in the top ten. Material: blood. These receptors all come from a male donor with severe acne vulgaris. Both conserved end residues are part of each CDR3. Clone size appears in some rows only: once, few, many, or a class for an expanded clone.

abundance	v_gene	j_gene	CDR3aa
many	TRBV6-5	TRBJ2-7	CASSGRDGSSYEQYF
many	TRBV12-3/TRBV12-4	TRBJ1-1	CASSLWNDRDSEAFF
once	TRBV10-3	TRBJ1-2	CASSSPGQESPNYGYTF
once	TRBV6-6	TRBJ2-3	CASSLRGGTQYF
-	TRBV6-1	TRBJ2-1	CASSEPEGYNEQLF
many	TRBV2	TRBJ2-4	CASSDQGIGEYF
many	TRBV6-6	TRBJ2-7	CASSLAGGPYEQYF
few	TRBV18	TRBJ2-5	CASSPGVGSQETQYF
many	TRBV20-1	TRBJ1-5	CSARSIYSNQPQHF
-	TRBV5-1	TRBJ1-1	CASSLQGDSWTEAFF
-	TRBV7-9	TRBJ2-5	CASSQEMAQQETQYF
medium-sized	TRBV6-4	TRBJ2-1	CASSEGPRGSNEQFF
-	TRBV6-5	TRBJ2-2	CASSYSSGGELFF
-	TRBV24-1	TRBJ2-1	CATSEPLAGDYNEQFF
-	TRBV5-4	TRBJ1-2	CASSLDPTEGANYGYTF
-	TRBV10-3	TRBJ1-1	CATLQDWRAEAFF
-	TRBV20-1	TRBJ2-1	CSARAPGDASYNEQFF
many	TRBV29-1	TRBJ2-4	CSVAPGPENIQYF
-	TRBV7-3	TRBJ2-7	CASSLTSGQGAYEQYF
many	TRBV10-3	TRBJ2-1	CAISESPPKDEQFF
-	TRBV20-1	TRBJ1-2	CSAGTGTGGGYGYTF
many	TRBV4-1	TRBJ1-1	CASSQDRAVNTEAFF
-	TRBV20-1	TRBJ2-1	CSATRLAGVYEQFF
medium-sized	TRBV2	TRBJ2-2	CASNRDTANTGELFF
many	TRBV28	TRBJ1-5	CASSLTDNRDQPQHF
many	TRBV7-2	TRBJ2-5	CASSYFGLAETQYF